The clone carrying this TCR beta chain was seen only a few times. The sample originates from a study of blood T cell repertoires in COVID-19. Overall study: Samples taken during acute and convalescent COVID-19 were collected in the United States, Italy and Spain. PBMCs, B-cell-depleted T cells, or T cells provided the cDNA or gDNA that made up the material.

As originally analysed: Nucleated cell number was recorded as an estimate derived from reference gene primer amplification. Assay used: immunoSEQ multiplex PCR; TCRdb lists only in-frame clones, some missing. The DNA was the basis for D and trimming; V, J and clone size are from that table. The profile covers about 80,000 clones, with approximately 78% appearing a single time and 15% to 18% taken by the ten largest. This CDR3 comprises 16 residues. From germline, CDR1 is SGHTA and CDR2 FQGNSA. V gave up 0 bases and J gave up 6 bases; unmatched junction bases: 8. The source of this sequence is a woman of 80 years or more with acute or convalescent COVID-19. The sequenced sample consisted of peripheral blood. The chain joins TRBV7-2 to TRBJ2-1, with 7 bases matching TRBD2. CDR3 in DNA: TGTGCCAGCAGCTTAGCTAAGACTAGCAGAATCAATGAGCAGTTCTTC. Its protein is CASSLAKTSRINEQFF.